The sequence of this T cell receptor (beta chain) was determined in a study of CD8+ T cells in alopecia areata. Study information: Tofacitinib ran 6 to 18 months, followed by 6 months off drug. Study results and caveats: Patients shared TCRs less clearly than mice did, possibly owing to HLA.

Both peripheral blood and punch biopsies of lesional scalp skin were obtained from patients who had alopecia areata. Extracted RNA was reverse transcribed into cDNA, the sequencing template. Clones were sequenced by immunoSEQ multiplex PCR, and TCRdb holds only the in-frame ones, with some missing. The table has about 180,000 clones, roughly 60% seen once; the top ten hold 1.7%. Concerning this clone: Its antigen is not identified.

V was shortened by 1 base and J by 6 bases, with 3 bases between the two germline ends. Germline CDR1 is MNHEY and CDR2 is SVGAGI. The CDR3 is 12 residues long. The material was CD4+ T cells sorted from blood, obtained at week 0. The clonotype originates from a human donor with alopecia areata. This chain connects TRBV6-5 to TRBJ2-2; D is unresolved. CDR3 sequence (DNA): TGTGCCAGCAGTTACTTTTCCGGGGAGCTGTTTTTT. Protein product: CASSYFSGELFF.